What follows describes a single T cell receptor (beta chain). Sequencing was performed with immunoSEQ multiplex PCR; in TCRdb, only in-frame clones are kept and a portion is missing. The sample lists 200,000 to 300,000 clones, 70% to 90% occurring once. The data derive from a study of blood T cell repertoires in COVID-19. Looking at the study overall: Acute-phase and convalescent COVID-19 samples originated in the United States, Italy and Spain. The cDNA or gDNA used as material had been derived from T cells, B-cell-depleted T cells, or PBMCs.

The germline gives CDR1 MNHEY, CDR2 SVGEGT. The CDR3 extends over 13 amino acids. Trimming removed 4 bases at V and 1 base at J, with 7 bases between. The genes are TRBV6-2 or TRBV6-3 and TRBJ1-1, with TRBD1 as a possible D gene (5 bases). The sequence was collected from a man between 18 and 29 years old with active or convalescent COVID-19. Sample: peripheral blood. The CDR3 nucleotides read TGTGCCAGCAGTTGGGGCCCGAACACTGAAGCTTTCTTT. As protein: CASSWGPNTEAFF.